Below, one TCR beta chain is given with its context. The antigen is unknown. Repertoires were generated with immunoSEQ multiplex PCR, while TCRdb's copy carries only in-frame clones and drops some. The sample yields tens of thousands of clones, around 90% seen once. Germline values: CDR1 SGHAT, CDR2 FQDESV (reference sequence). The CDR3 is 12 residues long. Deletions cut 2 bases from V and 6 bases from J, with 6 bases between. The data belong to a study of stem cell transplantation in POMP-related autoinflammatory disease. Study-level information: Impaired MHC class I-dependent CD8+ differentiation was hypothesized from defective thymoproteasomes. Study-level findings and limits: PRAID patients trended toward lower TRB diversity and higher clonality in all analyzed T-cell subsets. In PRAID patients, the number of distinct TRB V-J gene pairings was restricted.

Here the sequenced sample was CD4+ T cells from PBMCs, taken after stem cell transplantation. The chain recombines TRBV11-1 with TRBJ2-3; D gene ambiguous. This TCR was recovered from a human patient with POMP-related autoinflammation and immune dysregulation (PRAID). Some T cells may possibly be graft donor cells. The CDR3 DNA follows: TGTGCCAGCAGCTTACGGTGGGATACGCAGTATTTT. Translated, it gives CASSLRWDTQYF. Filled out from reference TRBV11-1 and TRBJ2-3, the complete variable domain reads EAEVAQSPRYKITEKSQAVAFWCDPISGHATLYWYRQILGQGPELLVQFQDESVVDDSQLPKDRFSAERLKGVDSTLKIQPAELGDSAMYLCASSLRWDTQYFGPGTRLTVL.